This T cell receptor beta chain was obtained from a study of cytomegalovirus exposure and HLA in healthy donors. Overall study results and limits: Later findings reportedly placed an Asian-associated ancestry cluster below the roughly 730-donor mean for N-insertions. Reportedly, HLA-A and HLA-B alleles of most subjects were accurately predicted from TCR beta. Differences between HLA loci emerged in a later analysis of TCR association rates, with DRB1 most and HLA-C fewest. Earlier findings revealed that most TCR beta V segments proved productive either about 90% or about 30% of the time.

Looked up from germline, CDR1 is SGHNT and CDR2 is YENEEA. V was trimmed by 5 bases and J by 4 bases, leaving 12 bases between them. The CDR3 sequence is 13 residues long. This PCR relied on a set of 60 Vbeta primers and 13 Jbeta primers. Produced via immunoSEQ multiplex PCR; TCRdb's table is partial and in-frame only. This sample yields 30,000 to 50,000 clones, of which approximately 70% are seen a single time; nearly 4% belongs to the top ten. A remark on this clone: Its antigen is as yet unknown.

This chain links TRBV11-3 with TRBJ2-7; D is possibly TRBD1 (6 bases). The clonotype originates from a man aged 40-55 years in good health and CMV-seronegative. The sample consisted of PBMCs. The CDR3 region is CASSLDRNYEQYF. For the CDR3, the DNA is TGTGCCAGCAGCCTCGACAGGAATTACGAGCAGTACTTC. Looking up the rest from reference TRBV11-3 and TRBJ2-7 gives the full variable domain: EAGVVQSPRYKIIEKKQPVAFWCNPISGHNTLYWYLQNLGQGPELLIRYENEEAVDDSQLPKDRFSAERLKGVDSTLKIQPAELGDSAVYLCASSLDRNYEQYFGPGTRLTVT.